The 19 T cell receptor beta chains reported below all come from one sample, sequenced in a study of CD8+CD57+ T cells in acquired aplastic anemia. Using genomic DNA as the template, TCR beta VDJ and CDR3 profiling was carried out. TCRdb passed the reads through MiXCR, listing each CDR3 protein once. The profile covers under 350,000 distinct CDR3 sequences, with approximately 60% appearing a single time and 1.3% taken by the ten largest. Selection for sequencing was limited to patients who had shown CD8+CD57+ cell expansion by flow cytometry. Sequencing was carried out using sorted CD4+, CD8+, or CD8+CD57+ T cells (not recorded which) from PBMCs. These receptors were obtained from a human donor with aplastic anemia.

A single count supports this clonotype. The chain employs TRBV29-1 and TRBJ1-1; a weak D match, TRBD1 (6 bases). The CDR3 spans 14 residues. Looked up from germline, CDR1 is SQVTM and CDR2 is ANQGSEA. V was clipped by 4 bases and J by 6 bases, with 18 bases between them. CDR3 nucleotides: TGCAGCGTTGGGCAGAACTCCAGGGGCGCTGAAGCTTTCTTT. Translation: CSVGQNSRGAEAFF.

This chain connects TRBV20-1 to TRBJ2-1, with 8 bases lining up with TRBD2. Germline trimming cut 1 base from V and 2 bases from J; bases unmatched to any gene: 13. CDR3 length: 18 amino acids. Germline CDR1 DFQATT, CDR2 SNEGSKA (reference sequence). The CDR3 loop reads CSARAPPASGGAYNEQFF. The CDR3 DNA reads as TGCAGTGCTAGAGCCCCCCCTGCGTCGGGAGGGGCCTACAATGAGCAGTTCTTC.

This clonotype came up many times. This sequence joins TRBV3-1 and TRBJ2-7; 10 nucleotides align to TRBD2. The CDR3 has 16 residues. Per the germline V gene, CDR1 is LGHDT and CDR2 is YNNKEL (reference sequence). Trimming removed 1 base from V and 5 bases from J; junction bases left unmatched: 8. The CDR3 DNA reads TGTGCCAGCAGCCAAGTGTCCAGGACTAGCGGTAACGAGCAGTACTTC. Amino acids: CASSQVSRTSGNEQYF.

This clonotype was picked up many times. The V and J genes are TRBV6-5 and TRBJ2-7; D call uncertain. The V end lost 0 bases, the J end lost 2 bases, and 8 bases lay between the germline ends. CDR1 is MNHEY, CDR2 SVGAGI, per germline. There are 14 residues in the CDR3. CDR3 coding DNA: TGTGCCAGCAGTTACTCCTACAGCACCTACGAGCAGTACTTC. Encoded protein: CASSYSYSTYEQYF.

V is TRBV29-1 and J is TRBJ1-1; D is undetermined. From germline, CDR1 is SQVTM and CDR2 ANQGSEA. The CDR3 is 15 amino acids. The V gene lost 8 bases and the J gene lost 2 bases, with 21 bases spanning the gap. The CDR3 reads CSLSRALARNTEAFF. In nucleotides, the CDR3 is TGCAGCCTTAGCCGGGCCCTAGCCCGAAACACTGAAGCTTTCTTT.

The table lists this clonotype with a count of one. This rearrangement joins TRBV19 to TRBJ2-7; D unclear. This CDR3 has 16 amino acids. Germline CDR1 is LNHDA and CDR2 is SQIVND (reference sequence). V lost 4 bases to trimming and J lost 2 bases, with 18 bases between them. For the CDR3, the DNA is TGTGCCAGTAGTACCGACCCGGTCCGAGCGCCCTACGAGCAGTACTTC. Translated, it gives CASSTDPVRAPYEQYF.

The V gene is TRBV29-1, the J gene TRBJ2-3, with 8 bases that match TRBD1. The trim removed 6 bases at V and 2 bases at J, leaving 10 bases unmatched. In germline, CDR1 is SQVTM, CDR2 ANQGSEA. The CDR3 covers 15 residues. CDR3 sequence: CSVERQGTFTDTQYF. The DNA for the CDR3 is TGCAGCGTGGAGAGACAGGGGACTTTCACAGATACGCAGTATTTT.

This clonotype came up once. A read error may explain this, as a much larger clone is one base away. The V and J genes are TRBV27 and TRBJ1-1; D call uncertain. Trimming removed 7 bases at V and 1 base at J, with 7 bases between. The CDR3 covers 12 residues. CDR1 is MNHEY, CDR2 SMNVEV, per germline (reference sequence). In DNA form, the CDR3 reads TGTGCCAGCACCGACGGGAACACTGAAGCTTTCTTT. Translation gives CASTDGNTEAFF.

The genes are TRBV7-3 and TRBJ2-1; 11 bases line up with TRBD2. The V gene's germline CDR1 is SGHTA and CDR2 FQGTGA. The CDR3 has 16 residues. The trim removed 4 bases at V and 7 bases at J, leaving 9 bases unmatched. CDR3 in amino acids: CASSSGLAGGPNEQFF. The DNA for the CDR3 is TGTGCCAGCAGCTCCGGTCTAGCGGGGGGCCCTAATGAGCAGTTCTTC.

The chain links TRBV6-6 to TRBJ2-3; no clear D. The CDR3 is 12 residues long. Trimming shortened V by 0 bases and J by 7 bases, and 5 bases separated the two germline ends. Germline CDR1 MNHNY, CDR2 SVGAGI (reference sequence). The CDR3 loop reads CASSYSVNTQYF. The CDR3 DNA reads TGTGCCAGCAGTTACTCCGTAAATACGCAGTATTTT.

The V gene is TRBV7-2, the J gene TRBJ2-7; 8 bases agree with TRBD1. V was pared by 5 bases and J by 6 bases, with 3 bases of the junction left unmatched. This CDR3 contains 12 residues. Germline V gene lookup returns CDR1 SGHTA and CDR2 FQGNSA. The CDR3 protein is CASSRDRGEQYF. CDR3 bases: TGTGCCAGCAGCCGCGACAGGGGCGAGCAGTACTTC.

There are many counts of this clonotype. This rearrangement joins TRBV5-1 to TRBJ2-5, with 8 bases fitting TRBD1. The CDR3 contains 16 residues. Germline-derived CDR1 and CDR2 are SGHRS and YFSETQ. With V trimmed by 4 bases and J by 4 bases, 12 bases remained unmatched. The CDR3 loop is CASSQYTGQEIETQYF. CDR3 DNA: TGCGCCAGCAGCCAGTACACGGGACAGGAGATAGAGACCCAGTACTTC.

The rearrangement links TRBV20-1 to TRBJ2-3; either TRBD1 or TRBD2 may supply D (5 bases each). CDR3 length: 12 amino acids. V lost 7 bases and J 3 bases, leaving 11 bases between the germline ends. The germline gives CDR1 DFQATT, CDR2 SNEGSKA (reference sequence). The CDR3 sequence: CSVLGATDTQYF. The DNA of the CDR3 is TGCAGTGTTCTCGGGGCTACAGATACGCAGTATTTT.

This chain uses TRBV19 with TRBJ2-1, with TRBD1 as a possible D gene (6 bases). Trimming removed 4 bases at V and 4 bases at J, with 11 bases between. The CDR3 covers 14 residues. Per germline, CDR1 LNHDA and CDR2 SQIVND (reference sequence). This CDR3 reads CASSTGTLYNEQFF. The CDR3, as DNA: TGTGCCAGTAGTACAGGGACATTATACAATGAGCAGTTCTTC.

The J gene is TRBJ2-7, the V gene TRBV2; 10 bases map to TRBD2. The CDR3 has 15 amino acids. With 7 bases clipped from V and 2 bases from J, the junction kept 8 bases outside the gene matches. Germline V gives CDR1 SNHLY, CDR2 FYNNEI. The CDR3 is CASTPGGLATYEQYF. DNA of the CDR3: TGTGCCAGCACTCCTGGGGGACTAGCGACCTACGAGCAGTACTTC.

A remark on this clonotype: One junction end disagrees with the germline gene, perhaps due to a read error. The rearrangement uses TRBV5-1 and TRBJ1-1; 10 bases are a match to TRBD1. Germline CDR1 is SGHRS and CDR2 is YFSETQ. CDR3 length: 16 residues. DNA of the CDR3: TGTGCCAGCAGCCTCCGGGACAGGGGACTGAACACTGAAGCTTTCTTT. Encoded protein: CASSLRDRGLNTEAFF.

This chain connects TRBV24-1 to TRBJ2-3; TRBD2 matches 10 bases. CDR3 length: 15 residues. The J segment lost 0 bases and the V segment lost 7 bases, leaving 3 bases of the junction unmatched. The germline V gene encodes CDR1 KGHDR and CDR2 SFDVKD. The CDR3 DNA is TGTGCCACCAGCGTAGCGGGGGGAAGCACAGATACGCAGTATTTT. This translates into CATSVAGGSTDTQYF.

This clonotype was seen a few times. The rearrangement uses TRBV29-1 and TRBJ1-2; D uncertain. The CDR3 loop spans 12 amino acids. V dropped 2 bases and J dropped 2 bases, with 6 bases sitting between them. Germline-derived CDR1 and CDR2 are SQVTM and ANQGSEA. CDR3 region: CSVETWNYGYTF. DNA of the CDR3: TGCAGCGTTGAAACTTGGAACTATGGCTACACCTTC.

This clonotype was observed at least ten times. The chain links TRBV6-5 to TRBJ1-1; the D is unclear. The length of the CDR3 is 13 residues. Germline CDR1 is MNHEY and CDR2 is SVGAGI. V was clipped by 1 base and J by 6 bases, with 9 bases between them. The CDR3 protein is CASSYWRLAEAFF. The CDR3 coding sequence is TGTGCCAGCAGTTACTGGCGGTTAGCTGAAGCTTTCTTT.